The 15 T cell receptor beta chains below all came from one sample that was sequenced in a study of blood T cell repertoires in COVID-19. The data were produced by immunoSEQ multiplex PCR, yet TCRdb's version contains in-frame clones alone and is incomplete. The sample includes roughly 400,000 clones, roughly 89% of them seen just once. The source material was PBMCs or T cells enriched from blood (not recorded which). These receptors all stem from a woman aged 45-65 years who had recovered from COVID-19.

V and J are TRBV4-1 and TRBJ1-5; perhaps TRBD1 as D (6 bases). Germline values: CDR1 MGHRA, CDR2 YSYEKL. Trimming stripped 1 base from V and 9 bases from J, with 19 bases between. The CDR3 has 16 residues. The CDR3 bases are TGCGCCAGCAGCCAAGGGAGGGGGGGTCAAAGTTCGCCCCAGCATTTT. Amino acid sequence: CASSQGRGGQSSPQHF.

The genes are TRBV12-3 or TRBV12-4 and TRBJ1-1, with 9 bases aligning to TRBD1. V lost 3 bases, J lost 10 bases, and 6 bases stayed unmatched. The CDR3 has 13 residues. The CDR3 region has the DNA TGTGCCAGCAGTTTGGAGACAGGGGGAGGAGCTTTCTTT. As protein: CASSLETGGGAFF.

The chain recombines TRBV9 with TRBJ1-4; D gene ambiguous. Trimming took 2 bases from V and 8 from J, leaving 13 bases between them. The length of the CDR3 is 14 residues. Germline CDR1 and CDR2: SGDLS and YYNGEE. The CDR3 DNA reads TGTGCCAGCAGCGTCGGAGGGCTAGGCGAAAAACTGTTTTTT. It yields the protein CASSVGGLGEKLFF.

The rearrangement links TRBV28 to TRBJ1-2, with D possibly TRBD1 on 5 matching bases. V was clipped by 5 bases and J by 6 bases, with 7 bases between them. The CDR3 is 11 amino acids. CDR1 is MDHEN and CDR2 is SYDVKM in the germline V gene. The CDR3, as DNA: TGTGCCAGCAGTACCAGGGATGGCTACACCTTC. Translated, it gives CASSTRDGYTF.

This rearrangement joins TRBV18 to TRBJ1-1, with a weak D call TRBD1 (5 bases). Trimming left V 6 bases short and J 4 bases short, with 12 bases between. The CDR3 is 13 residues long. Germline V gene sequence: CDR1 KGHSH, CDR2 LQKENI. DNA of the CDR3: TGTGCCAGCTCCCTGGGGGGGAGCACTGAAGCTTTCTTT. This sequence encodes CASSLGGSTEAFF.

In DNA form, the CDR3 reads TGTGCCAGCAGTGATGCGGACAGCTTATCCTATGGCTACACCTTC. Protein product: CASSDADSLSYGYTF. The rearrangement uses TRBV6-1 and TRBJ1-2; TRBD1 is a possible D gene (6 bases). In germline, CDR1 is MNHNS, CDR2 SASEGT. V lost 3 bases and J 4 bases, leaving 15 bases between the germline ends. The CDR3 contains 15 residues.

The CDR3 here is CASSPLRLSSSGNTIYF. CDR3 DNA sequence: TGTGCCAGCTCACCTCTGAGACTCTCGAGCTCTGGAAACACCATATATTTT. V is TRBV18 and J is TRBJ1-3; D is unclear. Trimming removed 3 bases from V and 0 bases from J, with 15 bases in between. This CDR3 has 17 residues. Looked up from germline, CDR1 is KGHSH and CDR2 is LQKENI.

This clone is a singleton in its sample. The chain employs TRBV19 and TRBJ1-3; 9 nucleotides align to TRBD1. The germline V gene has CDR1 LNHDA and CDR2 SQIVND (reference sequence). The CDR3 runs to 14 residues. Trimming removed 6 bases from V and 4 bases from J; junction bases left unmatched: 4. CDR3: CASRQDRGGNTIYF. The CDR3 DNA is TGTGCCAGTAGGCAGGACAGGGGCGGAAACACCATATATTTT. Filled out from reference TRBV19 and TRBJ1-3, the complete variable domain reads DGGITQSPKYLFRKEGQNVTLSCEQNLNHDAMYWYRQDPGQGLRLIYYSQIVNDFQKGDIAEGYSVSREKKESFPLTVTSAQKNPTAFYLCASRQDRGGNTIYFGEGSWLTVV.

DNA of the CDR3: TGCGCCAGCAGCCAGGAGCGGGGGGGCCTCCATACGCAGTATTTT. This codes for CASSQERGGLHTQYF. This chain connects TRBV4-1 to TRBJ2-3; TRBD2 aligns across 10 bases. Germline assignment: CDR1 MGHRA and CDR2 YSYEKL. The length of the CDR3 is 15 residues. With 3 bases clipped from V and 7 bases from J, the junction kept 7 bases outside the gene matches.

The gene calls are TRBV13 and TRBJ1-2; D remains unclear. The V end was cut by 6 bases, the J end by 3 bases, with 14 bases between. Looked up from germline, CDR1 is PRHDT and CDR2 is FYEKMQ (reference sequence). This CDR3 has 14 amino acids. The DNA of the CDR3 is TGTGCCAGCAGTAATCCAAACAGCTACTATGGCTACACCTTC. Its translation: CASSNPNSYYGYTF.

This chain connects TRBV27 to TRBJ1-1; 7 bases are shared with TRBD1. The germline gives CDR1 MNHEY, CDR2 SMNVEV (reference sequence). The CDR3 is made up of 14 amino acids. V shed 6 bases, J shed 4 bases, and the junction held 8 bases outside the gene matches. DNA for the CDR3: TGTGCCAGCAGCAAGATAAGACAGGGCACTGAAGCTTTCTTT. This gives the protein CASSKIRQGTEAFF.

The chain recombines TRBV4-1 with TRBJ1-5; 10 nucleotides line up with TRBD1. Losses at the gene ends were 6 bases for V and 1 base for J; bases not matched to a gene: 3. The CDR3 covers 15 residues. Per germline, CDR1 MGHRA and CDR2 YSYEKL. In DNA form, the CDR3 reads TGCGCCAGCAGAGTGGGACAGGGGAGCAATCAGCCCCAGCATTTT. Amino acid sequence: CASRVGQGSNQPQHF.

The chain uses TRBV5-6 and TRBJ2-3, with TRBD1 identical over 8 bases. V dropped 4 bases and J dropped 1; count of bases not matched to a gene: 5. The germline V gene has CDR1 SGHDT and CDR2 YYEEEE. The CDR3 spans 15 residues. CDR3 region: CASSPRTGRTDTQYF. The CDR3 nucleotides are TGTGCCAGCAGCCCGAGGACAGGGCGCACAGATACGCAGTATTTT.

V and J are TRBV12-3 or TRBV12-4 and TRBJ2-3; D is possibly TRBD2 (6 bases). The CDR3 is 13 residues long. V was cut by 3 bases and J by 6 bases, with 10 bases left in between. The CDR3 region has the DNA TGTGCCAGCAGTTTTCTTCGGGGGGATACGCAGTATTTT. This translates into CASSFLRGDTQYF.

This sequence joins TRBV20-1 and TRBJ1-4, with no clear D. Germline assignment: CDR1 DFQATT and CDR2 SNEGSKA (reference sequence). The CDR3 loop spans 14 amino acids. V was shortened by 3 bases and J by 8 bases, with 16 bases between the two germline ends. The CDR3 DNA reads TGCAGTGCTAGTTCGGCCCCAGGAGGGGAAAAACTGTTTTTT. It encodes CSASSAPGGEKLFF.